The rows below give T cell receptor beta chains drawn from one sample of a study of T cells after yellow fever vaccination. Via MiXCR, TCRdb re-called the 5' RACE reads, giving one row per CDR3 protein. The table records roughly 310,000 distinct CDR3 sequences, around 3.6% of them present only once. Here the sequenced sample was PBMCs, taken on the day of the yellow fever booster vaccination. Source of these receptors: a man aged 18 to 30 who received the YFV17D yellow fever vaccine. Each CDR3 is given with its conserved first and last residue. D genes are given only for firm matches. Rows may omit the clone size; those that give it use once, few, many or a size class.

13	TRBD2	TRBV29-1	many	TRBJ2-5	CSVFSGVGETQYF	TGCAGCGTCTTTAGCGGGGTCGGGGAGACCCAGTACTTC
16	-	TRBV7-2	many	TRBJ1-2	CASSPAGSRAVYGYTF	TGTGCCAGCAGCCCAGCGGGGTCCAGGGCGGTGTATGGCTACACCTTC
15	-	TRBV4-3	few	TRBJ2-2	CASSQQPWDTGELFF	TGCGCCAGCAGCCAACAACCTTGGGACACCGGGGAGCTGTTTTTT
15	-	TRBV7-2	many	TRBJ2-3	CASSRGGVGTDTQYF	TGTGCCAGCAGCCGCGGGGGCGTAGGCACAGATACGCAGTATTTT
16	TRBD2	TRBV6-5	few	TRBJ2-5	CASSYSPRGGRETQYF	TGTGCCAGCAGTTACTCACCCCGGGGGGGCAGGGAGACCCAGTACTTC
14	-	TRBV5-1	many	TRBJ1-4	CASSSDLTNEKLFF	TGCGCCAGCAGCTCGGACTTGACTAATGAAAAACTGTTTTTT
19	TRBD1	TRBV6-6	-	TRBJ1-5	CASSYTYRGWPYSNQPQHF	TGTGCCAGCAGTTACACTTACAGGGGATGGCCCTATAGCAATCAGCCCCAGCATTTT
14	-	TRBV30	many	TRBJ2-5	CACSWAGAQETQYF	TGTGCCTGTTCGTGGGCGGGGGCGCAGGAGACCCAGTACTTC
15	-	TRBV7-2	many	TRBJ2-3	CASSRRGHITDTQYF	TGTGCCAGCAGCCGGAGGGGACACATCACAGATACGCAGTATTTT
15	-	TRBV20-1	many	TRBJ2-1	CSARAARSSNNEQFF	TGCAGTGCTAGAGCGGCGAGATCCTCAAACAATGAGCAGTTCTTC
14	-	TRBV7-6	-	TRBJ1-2	CARTISPDLYGYTF	TGTGCCAGAACCATATCTCCGGACCTCTATGGCTACACCTTC
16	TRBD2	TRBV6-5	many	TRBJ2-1	CASSSGGGMFVNEQFF	TGTGCCAGCAGTAGCGGGGGGGGTATGTTTGTAAATGAGCAGTTCTTC
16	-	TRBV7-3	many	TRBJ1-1	CASSLTGAGSHTEAFF	TGTGCCAGCAGCTTAACCGGCGCAGGGAGCCACACTGAAGCTTTCTTT
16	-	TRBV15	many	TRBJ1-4	CATRATEGATNEKLFF	TGTGCCACCAGAGCGACTGAGGGGGCAACTAATGAAAAACTGTTTTTT
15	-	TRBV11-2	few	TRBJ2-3	CASSFRGRSTDTQYF	TGTGCCAGCAGCTTCCGCGGCCGAAGCACAGATACGCAGTATTTT
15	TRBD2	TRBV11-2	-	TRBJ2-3	CASSLSIAGVDTQYF	TGTGCCAGCAGCTTATCTATAGCGGGGGTGGATACGCAGTATTTT
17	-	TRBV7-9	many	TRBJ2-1	CASSPGRLGVLVNEQFF	TGTGCCAGCAGCCCTGGAAGGTTAGGGGTGCTGGTCAATGAGCAGTTCTTC
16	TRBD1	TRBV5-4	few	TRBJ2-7	CASSLGGGQGSYEQYF	TGTGCCAGCAGCTTGGGGGGGGGACAGGGGTCCTACGAGCAGTACTTC
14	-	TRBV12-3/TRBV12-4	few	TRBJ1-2	CASAGGRRLFGYTF	TGTGCCAGCGCGGGAGGGAGGCGACTATTTGGCTACACCTTC
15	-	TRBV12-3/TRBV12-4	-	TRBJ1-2	CASSPVGERYVGYTF	TGTGCCAGCAGCCCCGTCGGGGAGCGATATGTGGGCTACACCTTC
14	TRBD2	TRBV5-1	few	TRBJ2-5	CASSPGTRGETQYF	TGCGCCAGCAGCCCGGGGACTAGAGGGGAGACCCAGTACTTC
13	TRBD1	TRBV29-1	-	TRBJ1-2	CSFTTGGSYGYTF	TGCAGCTTTACAACAGGGGGAAGCTATGGCTACACCTTC
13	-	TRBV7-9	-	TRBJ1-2	CASSPWTEDGYTF	TGTGCCAGCAGCCCATGGACAGAAGATGGCTACACCTTC
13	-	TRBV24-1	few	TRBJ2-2	CATSDLVAGELFF	TGTGCCACCAGTGACCTCGTGGCCGGGGAGCTGTTTTTT
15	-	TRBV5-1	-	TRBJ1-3	CASSLEANSGNTIYF	TGCGCCAGCAGCTTGGAGGCGAACTCTGGAAACACCATATATTTT
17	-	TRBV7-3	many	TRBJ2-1	CASSQYPTVHSYNEQFF	TGTGCCAGCAGCCAGTACCCGACAGTTCACTCCTACAATGAGCAGTTCTTC
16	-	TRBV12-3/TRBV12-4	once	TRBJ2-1	CASSPTGTGNYNEQFF	TGTGCCAGCAGTCCAACCGGGACCGGGAATTACAATGAGCAGTTCTTC
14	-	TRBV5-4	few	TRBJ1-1	CASSLLSGTPEAFF	TGTGCCAGCAGCTTGCTATCGGGGACCCCTGAAGCTTTCTTT
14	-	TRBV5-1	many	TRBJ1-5	CASSLTGEGQPQHF	TGCGCCAGCAGCTTAACCGGGGAGGGTCAGCCCCAGCATTTT
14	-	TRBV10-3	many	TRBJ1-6	CAISDTGLNSPLHF	TGTGCCATCAGTGATACAGGGCTGAATTCACCCCTCCACTTT
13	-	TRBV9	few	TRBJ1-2	CASSVAGGPGYTF	TGTGCCAGCAGCGTAGCGGGGGGGCCTGGCTACACCTTC
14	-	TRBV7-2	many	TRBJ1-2	CASSLMTSPGGYTF	TGTGCCAGCAGCTTAATGACTAGTCCAGGCGGCTACACCTTC
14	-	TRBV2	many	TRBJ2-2	CASTRGLNTGELFF	TGTGCCAGCACGCGGGGACTGAACACCGGGGAGCTGTTTTTT
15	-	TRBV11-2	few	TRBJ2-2	CASSLVSTGPGELFF	TGTGCCAGCAGCTTAGTTTCTACAGGGCCCGGGGAGCTGTTTTTT
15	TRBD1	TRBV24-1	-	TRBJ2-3	CATSDEGATTDTQYF	TGTGCCACCAGTGATGAGGGGGCAACCACAGATACGCAGTATTTT
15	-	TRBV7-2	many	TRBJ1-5	CASSPIRGSNQPQHF	TGTGCCAGCAGCCCTATCCGGGGGAGCAATCAGCCCCAGCATTTT
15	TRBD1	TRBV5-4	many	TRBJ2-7	CASSQGGTGGREQYF	TGTGCCAGCAGCCAGGGGGGGACAGGGGGTCGCGAGCAGTACTTC
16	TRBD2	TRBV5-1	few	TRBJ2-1	CASSLLPGGPHNEQFF	TGCGCCAGCAGCCTCCTTCCGGGGGGGCCCCACAATGAGCAGTTCTTC
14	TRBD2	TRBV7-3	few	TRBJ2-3	CASSVSGGADTQYF	TGTGCCAGCAGCGTTAGCGGGGGAGCAGATACGCAGTATTTT
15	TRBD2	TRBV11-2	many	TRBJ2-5	CASSNSGGSMETQYF	TGTGCCAGCAGTAACTCGGGGGGGAGTATGGAGACCCAGTACTTC
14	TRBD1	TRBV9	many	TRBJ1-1	CASSTRTGDTEAFF	TGTGCCAGCAGCACCAGGACAGGGGACACTGAAGCTTTCTTT
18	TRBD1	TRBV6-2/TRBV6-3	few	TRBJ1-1	CASSYSSRGVRMNTEAFF	TGTGCCAGCAGTTACTCTTCCAGGGGGGTTCGAATGAACACTGAAGCTTTCTTT